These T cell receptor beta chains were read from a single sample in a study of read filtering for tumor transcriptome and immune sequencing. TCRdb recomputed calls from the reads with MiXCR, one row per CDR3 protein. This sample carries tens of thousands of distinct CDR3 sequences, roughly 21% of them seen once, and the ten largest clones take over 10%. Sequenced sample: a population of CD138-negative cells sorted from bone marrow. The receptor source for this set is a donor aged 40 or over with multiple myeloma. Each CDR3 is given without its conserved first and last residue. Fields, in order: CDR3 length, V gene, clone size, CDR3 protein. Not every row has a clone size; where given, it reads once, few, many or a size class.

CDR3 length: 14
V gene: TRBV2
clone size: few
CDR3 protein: ASTKSRTGGAETQY

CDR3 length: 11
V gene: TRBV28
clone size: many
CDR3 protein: ASRPGSSYEQY

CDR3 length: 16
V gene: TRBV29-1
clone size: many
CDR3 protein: SVEDLRLAGGLYNEQF

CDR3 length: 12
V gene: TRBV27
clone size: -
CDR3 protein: SSRTLLLINDQF

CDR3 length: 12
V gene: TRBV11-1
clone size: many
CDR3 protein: ASSWGAGSTEAF

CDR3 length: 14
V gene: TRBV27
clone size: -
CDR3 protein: ASSPLNERGDNEQF

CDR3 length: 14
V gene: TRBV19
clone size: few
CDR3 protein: ASSIVTGLSNQPQH

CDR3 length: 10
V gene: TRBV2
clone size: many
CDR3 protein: ASRDLSDTQY

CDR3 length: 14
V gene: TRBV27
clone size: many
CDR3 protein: ASSLLGQGARTEAF

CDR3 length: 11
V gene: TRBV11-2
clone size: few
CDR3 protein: ASSLDRAGLQY

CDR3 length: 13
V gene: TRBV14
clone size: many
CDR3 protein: ASSHGGTALYEQY

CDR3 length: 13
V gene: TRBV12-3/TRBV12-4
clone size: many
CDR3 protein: ASRVAGGFRDTQY

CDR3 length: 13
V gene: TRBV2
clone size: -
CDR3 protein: ASRATGVGTDTQY

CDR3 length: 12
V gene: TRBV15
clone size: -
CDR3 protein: ATSRDGGDYGYT

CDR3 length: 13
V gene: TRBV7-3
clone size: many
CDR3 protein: ASSPTSGGAGELF

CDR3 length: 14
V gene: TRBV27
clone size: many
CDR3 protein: ASSPSGGDSYNEQF